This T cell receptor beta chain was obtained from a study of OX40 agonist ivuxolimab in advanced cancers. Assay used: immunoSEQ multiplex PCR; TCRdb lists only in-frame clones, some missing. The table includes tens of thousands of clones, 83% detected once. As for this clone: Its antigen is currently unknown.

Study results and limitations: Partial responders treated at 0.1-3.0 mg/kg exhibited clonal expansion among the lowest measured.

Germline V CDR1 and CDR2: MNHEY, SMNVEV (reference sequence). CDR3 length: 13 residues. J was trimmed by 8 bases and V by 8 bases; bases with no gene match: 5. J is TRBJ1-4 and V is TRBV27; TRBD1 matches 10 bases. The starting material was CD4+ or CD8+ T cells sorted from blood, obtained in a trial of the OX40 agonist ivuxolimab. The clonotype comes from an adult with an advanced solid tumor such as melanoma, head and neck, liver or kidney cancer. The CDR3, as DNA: TGTGCCAGCCAGGACAGGGGGAGGGAAAAACTGTTTTTT. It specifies CASQDRGREKLFF.